This T cell receptor beta chain was documented in a study of cytomegalovirus exposure and HLA in healthy donors. Study background: Earlier, almost 120 million unique TCR beta sequences were recovered from roughly 180 million T cells by an analysis.

The germline gives CDR1 MNHNS, CDR2 SASEGT. The CDR3 contains 15 residues. As regards this clone: Its matching antigen is unknown.

Points from the study as a whole: Differences between HLA loci emerged in a later analysis of TCR association rates, with DRB1 most and HLA-C fewest.

PCR employed 60 Vbeta and 13 Jbeta primers. Repertoires were generated with immunoSEQ multiplex PCR, while TCRdb's copy carries only in-frame clones and drops some. The data hold some 180,000 clones, with about 80% observed a single time. This clonotype was sampled from a woman aged 60-70 years in good health and CMV-seropositive. Sequences were obtained from PBMCs. This chain joins TRBV6-1 and TRBJ2-1; 11 bases are shared with TRBD2. For the CDR3, the DNA is TGTGCAGCTAATTCCGGGACTAGCGGTTACAATGAGCAGTTCTTC. Translated, it gives CAANSGTSGYNEQFF.